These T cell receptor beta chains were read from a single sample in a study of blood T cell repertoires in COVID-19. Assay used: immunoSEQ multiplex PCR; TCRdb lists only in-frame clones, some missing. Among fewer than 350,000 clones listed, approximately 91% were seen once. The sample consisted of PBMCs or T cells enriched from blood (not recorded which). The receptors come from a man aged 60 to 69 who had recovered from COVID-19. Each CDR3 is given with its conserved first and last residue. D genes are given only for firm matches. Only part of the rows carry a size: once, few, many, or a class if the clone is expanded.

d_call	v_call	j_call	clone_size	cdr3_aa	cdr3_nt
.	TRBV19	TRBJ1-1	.	CEIDAGGQNTEAFF	TGTGAGATAGATGCAGGTGGGCAAAACACTGAAGCTTTCTTT
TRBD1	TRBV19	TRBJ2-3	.	CASTDRADTQYF	TGTGCCAGCACCGACAGGGCAGATACGCAGTATTTT
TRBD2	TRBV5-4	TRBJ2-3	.	CASSSLAGAADTQYF	TGTGCCAGCAGCTCCTTAGCGGGAGCCGCAGATACGCAGTATTTT
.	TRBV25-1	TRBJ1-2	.	CASSEQGGNYGYTF	TGTGCCAGCAGTGAACAGGGTGGCAACTATGGCTACACCTTC
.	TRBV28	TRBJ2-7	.	CASSLWQGLTDEQYF	TGTGCCAGCAGTTTATGGCAGGGTTTAACCGACGAGCAGTACTTC
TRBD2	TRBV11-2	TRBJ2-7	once	CASSLVAAGGNEQYF	TGTGCCAGCAGCTTAGTAGCAGCGGGAGGCAACGAGCAGTACTTC
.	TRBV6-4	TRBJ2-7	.	CASSDPRSRLAGSSYEQYF	TGTGCCAGCAGTGACCCCCGATCCAGACTCGCGGGGAGCTCCTACGAGCAGTACTTC
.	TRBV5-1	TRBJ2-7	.	CASSPDYSRPGEQYF	TGCGCCAGCAGCCCGGATTATTCGAGGCCGGGGGAGCAGTACTTC
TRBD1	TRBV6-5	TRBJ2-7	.	CASSLDRVPSGQYF	TGTGCCAGCAGTCTCGACAGGGTACCAAGTGGGCAGTACTTC
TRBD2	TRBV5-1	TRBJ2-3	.	CASSPRVAGPTDTQYF	TGCGCCAGCAGCCCCAGGGTAGCGGGACCCACAGATACGCAGTATTTT
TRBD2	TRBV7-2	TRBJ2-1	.	CASRSGTSGGLEQFF	TGTGCCAGCAGGTCCGGGACTAGCGGGGGCTTGGAGCAGTTCTTC
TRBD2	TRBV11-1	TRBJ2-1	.	CASSLREGRGNEQFF	TGTGCCAGCAGCCTTCGGGAGGGCCGGGGTAATGAGCAGTTCTTC
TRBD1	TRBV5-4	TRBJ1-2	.	CASSSDRKRGYGYTF	TGTGCCAGCAGCTCGGACAGGAAGAGAGGGTATGGCTACACCTTC
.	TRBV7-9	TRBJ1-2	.	CASSATGLTGFGYTF	TGTGCCAGCAGCGCGACAGGTTTAACAGGGTTCGGCTACACCTTC
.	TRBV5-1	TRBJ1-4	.	CASSAAGGLAANEKLFF	TGCGCCAGCAGCGCTGCGGGGGGTTTGGCAGCTAATGAAAAACTGTTTTTT
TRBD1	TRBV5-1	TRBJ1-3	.	CASSLGGQGSGNTIYF	TGCGCCAGCAGCCTAGGCGGACAGGGGAGTGGAAACACCATATATTTT
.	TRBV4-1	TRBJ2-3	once	CASSGENTDTQYF	TGCGCCAGCAGCGGGGAGAATACAGATACGCAGTATTTT
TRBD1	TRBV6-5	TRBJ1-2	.	CASSYRGTGEHYGYTF	TGTGCCAGCAGTTACCGCGGGACAGGCGAGCACTATGGCTACACCTTC
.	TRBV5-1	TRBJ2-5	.	CASSLDRWETQYF	TGCGCCAGCAGCTTGGATCGGTGGGAGACCCAGTACTTC
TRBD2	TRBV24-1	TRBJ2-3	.	CATSDYFGTSGDTDTQYF	TGTGCCACCAGTGACTACTTCGGGACTAGCGGTGACACAGATACGCAGTATTTT
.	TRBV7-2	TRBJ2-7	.	CASSLRGGAGASYEQYF	TGTGCCAGCAGCTTAAGAGGGGGGGCGGGGGCCTCCTACGAGCAGTACTTC
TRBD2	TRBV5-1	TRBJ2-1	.	CASSGYRDGKRGSSYNEQFF	TGCGCCAGCAGCGGCTACCGGGACGGAAAGCGGGGGAGCTCCTACAATGAGCAGTTCTTC
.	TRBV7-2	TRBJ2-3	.	CASGGASYTDTQYF	TGTGCCAGCGGGGGGGCTAGCTACACAGATACGCAGTATTTT
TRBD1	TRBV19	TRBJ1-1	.	CASSDRQGWDTEAFF	TGTGCCAGTAGTGACAGACAGGGGTGGGACACTGAAGCTTTCTTT
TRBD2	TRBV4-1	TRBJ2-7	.	CASSQEPASGRGEQYF	TGCGCCAGCAGCCAAGAACCCGCTAGCGGGAGAGGCGAGCAGTACTTC
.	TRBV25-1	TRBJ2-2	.	CASSEEGTHTGELFF	TGTGCCAGCAGTGAAGAAGGGACACATACCGGGGAGCTGTTTTTT
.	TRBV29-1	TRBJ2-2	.	CSVESKGQNTGELFF	TGCAGCGTTGAATCGAAAGGACAGAACACCGGGGAGCTGTTTTTT
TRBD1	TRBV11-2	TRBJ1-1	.	CASSSHRGRSPEAFF	TGTGCCAGCAGCTCTCACAGGGGAAGAAGTCCTGAAGCTTTCTTT
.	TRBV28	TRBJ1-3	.	CASSFWRSHSGNTIYF	TGTGCCAGCAGTTTTTGGCGGAGCCACTCTGGAAACACCATATATTTT
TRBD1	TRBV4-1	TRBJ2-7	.	CASSQENRGDYEQYF	TGCGCCAGCAGCCAAGAGAACAGGGGGGATTACGAGCAGTACTTC
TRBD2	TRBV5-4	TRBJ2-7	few	CASSLLAGGPYEQYF	TGTGCCAGCAGCCTCTTAGCGGGAGGGCCTTACGAGCAGTACTTC
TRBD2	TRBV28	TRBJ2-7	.	CASSLIGGGQDEQYF	TGTGCCAGCAGTTTGATTGGGGGAGGGCAGGACGAGCAGTACTTC
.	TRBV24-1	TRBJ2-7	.	CATSDTNGKQYF	TGTGCCACCAGTGATACCAACGGGAAGCAGTACTTC
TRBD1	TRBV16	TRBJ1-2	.	CASSLLAGQGVYGYTF	TGTGCCAGCAGCCTTTTAGCGGGACAGGGCGTCTATGGCTACACCTTC
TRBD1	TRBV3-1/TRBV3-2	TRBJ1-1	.	CASSRGTGLDTEAFF	TGTGCCAGCAGCCGCGGGACAGGCTTGGACACTGAAGCTTTCTTT
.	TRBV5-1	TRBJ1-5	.	CASSIDSSNQPQHF	TGCGCCAGCAGCATCGACAGTAGCAATCAGCCCCAGCATTTT
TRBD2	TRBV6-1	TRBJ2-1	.	CASSEFGLAGNNEQFF	TGTGCCAGCAGTGAATTCGGACTAGCGGGAAACAATGAGCAGTTCTTC
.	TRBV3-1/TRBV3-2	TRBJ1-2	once	CASSRFEGGAKFYGYTF	TGTGCCAGCAGCCGATTTGAGGGAGGGGCCAAGTTCTATGGCTACACCTTC
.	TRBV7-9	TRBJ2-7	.	CASSWGPLDYEQYF	TGTGCCAGCAGCTGGGGCCCCCTGGACTACGAGCAGTACTTC
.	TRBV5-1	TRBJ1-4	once	CASRGGVDEKLFF	TGCGCCAGCAGAGGAGGGGTTGACGAAAAACTGTTTTTT
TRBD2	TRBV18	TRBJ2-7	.	CASSPTGTSGGINEQYF	TGTGCCAGCTCACCTACTGGGACTAGCGGGGGGATCAACGAGCAGTACTTC
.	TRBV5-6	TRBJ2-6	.	CASSLWGGRANVLTF	TGTGCCAGCAGCTTGTGGGGAGGCCGAGCCAACGTCCTGACTTTC
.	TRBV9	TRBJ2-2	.	CASSVAVRAGDNTGELFF	TGTGCCAGCAGCGTAGCAGTTCGGGCAGGGGATAACACCGGGGAGCTGTTTTTT
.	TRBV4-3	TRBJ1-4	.	CASSYRLGEKLFF	TGCGCCAGCAGTTATAGACTTGGAGAAAAACTGTTTTTT
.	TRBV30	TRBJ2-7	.	CAWGRYEQYF	TGTGCCTGGGGCCGCTACGAGCAGTACTTC
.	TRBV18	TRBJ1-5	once	CASSPAGFGHQPQHF	TGTGCCAGCTCACCAGCGGGGTTCGGGCATCAGCCCCAGCATTTT
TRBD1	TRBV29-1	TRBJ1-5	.	CSALDREGQPQHF	TGCAGCGCCCTGGACAGGGAGGGTCAGCCCCAGCATTTT
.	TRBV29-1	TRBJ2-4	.	CSVEVGAVKNIQYF	TGCAGCGTTGAGGTGGGGGCGGTCAAAAACATTCAGTACTTC
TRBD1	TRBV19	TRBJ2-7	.	CASSTRTGGGIYEQYF	TGTGCCAGTAGTACCCGGACAGGGGGGGGGATCTACGAGCAGTACTTC
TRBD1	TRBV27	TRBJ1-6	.	CASSSAPPTGWNSPLHF	TGTGCCAGCAGTTCCGCACCCCCGACAGGGTGGAATTCACCCCTCCACTTT
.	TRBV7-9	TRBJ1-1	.	CASSLAGTPMIMNTEAFF	TGTGCCAGCAGCTTAGCGGGGACTCCAATGATCATGAACACTGAAGCTTTCTTT
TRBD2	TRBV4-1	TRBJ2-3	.	CASSQDNRLAGDTQYF	TGCGCCAGCAGCCAAGATAATAGACTAGCGGGTGATACGCAGTATTTT